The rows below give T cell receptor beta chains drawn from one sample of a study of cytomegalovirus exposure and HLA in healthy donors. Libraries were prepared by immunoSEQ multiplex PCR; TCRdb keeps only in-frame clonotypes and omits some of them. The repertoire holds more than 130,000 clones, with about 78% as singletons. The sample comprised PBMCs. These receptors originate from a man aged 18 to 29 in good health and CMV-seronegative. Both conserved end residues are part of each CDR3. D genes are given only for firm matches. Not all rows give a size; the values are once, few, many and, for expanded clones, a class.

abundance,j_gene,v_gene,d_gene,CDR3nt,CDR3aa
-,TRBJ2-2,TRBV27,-,TGTGCCACCACCGGACTTCCGAACACCGGGGAGCTGTTTTTT,CATTGLPNTGELFF
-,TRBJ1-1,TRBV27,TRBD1,TGTGCCAGCAGTCTCCGTCCCGGGACAGGGGTGAACACTGAAGCTTTCTTT,CASSLRPGTGVNTEAFF
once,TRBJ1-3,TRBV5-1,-,TGCGCCAGCAGCTTGGACAGTTTCTCTGGAAACACCATATATTTT,CASSLDSFSGNTIYF
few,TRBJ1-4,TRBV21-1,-,TGTGCCAGCAGCAAAGTCACAGGGTTTAATGAAAAACTGTTTTTT,CASSKVTGFNEKLFF
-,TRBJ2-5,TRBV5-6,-,TGTGCCAGCAGCTTTAACTCGGAGGGCCAGTACTTC,CASSFNSEGQYF
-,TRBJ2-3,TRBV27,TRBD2,TGTGCCAGCAGTTCCGGACTAGCGGGAGTCAATACGCAGTATTTT,CASSSGLAGVNTQYF
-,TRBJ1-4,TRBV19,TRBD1,TGTGCCAGTAGTATAGAGCCGGGACAGGGAAAAAAACTGTTTTTT,CASSIEPGQGKKLFF
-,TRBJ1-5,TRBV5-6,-,TGTGCCAGCAGCCTCACAGGGAGCAATCAGCCCCAGCATTTT,CASSLTGSNQPQHF
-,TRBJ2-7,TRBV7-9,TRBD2,TGTGTCAGCAGCACCCCGGGACTAGCGGGAGGTCTAAGTGAGCAGTACTTC,CVSSTPGLAGGLSEQYF
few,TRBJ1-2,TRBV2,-,TGTGCCAGCAGGTATCGCCTCCAACCGGCTAACTATGGCTACACCTTC,CASRYRLQPANYGYTF
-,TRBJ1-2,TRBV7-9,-,TGTGCCAGCTCACAGGCCCTCTATGGCTACACCTTC,CASSQALYGYTF
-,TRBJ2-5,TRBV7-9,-,TGTGCCAGCAGCTTAATCAGGGAAGAGACCCAGTACTTC,CASSLIREETQYF
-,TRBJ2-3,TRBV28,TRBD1,TGTGCCAGCAGTGCAAACAGGGGGTCAAGCACAGATACGCAGTATTTT,CASSANRGSSTDTQYF
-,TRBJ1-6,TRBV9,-,TGTGCCAGCAGCGTGGCAGGGGATAATTCACCCCTCCACTTT,CASSVAGDNSPLHF
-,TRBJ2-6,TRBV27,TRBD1,TGTGCCAGCAGTCTGGGACAGGGGGCCAACGTCCTGACTTTC,CASSLGQGANVLTF
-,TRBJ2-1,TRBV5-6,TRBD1,TGTGCCAGCAGCTTCCTGGGACAGGCGAGCTCCTACAATGAGCAGTTCTTC,CASSFLGQASSYNEQFF
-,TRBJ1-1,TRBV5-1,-,TGCGCCAGCAGTCAGGACACGTTGAACACTGAAGCTTTCTTT,CASSQDTLNTEAFF
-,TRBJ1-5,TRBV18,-,TGTGCCAGCTCCCCGGACTTGAATCAGCCCCAGCATTTT,CASSPDLNQPQHF
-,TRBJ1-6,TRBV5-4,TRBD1,TGTGCCAGCAGCCGGGAGACAGGGGACTTACTCCACTTT,CASSRETGDLLHF
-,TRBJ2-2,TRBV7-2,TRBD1,TGTGCCAGCAGGCTAAGGACAGGGGGAAACACCGGGGAGCTGTTTTTT,CASRLRTGGNTGELFF
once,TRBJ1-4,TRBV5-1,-,TGCGCCAGCAGCTCCGACGCGAGGAGTGACGACGTAAAACTGTTTTTT,CASSSDARSDDVKLFF
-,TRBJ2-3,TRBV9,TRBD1,TGTGCCAGCAGCGTAGTTGGGACAGGGAACATAGATACGCAGTATTTT,CASSVVGTGNIDTQYF
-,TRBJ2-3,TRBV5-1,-,TGCGCCAGCAGCTTGGCAGGAGATACGCAGTATTTT,CASSLAGDTQYF
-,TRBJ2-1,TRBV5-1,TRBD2,TGCGCCAGCAGCCCGACTAGCGGTTCCTACAATGAGCAGTTCTTC,CASSPTSGSYNEQFF
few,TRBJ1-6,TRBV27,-,TGTGCCAGCAGTTTAAGGGGCGTAGGTGTTTTCTCGTTT,CASSLRGVGVFSF
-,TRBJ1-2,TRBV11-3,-,TGTGCCAGCAGCTTATCCGGGGGCTATGGCTACACCTTC,CASSLSGGYGYTF
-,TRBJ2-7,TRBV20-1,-,TGCAGTACATCCAGCTCCTACGAGCAGTACTTC,CSTSSSYEQYF
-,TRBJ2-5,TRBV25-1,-,TGTGCCAGCAGTGATCTAGGGGTGCGGGAGACCCAGTACTTC,CASSDLGVRETQYF
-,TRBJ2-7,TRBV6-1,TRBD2,TGTGCCAGCACGACAGCGGGAGCTTTCCACGAGCAGTACTTC,CASTTAGAFHEQYF
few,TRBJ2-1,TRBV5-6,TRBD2,TGTGCCAGCAGCTTACTAGCGGGAGCTGCTAATGAGCAGTTCTTC,CASSLLAGAANEQFF
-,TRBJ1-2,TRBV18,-,TGTGCCAGCTCACCAAATACCGGGAGCGAGAACTATGGCTACACCTTC,CASSPNTGSENYGYTF
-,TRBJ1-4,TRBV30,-,TGTGCCTGGAGCCAACCGGGGGGTGGCGAAAAACTGTTTTTT,CAWSQPGGGEKLFF
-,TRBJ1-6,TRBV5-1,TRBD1,TGCGCCAGCAGCTTGGCCGCAGGGGGAAATTCACCCCTCCACTTT,CASSLAAGGNSPLHF
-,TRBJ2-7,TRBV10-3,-,TGTGCCATCAGTGACACCACCTACGGGCAGTACTTC,CAISDTTYGQYF
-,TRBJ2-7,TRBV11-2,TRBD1,TGTGCCAGCAGCTTAGAGGGAAGACAGGGGATTTACGAGCAGTACTTC,CASSLEGRQGIYEQYF
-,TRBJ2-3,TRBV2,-,TGTGCCAGTCGGGACTCCCGTGGCACAGATACGCAGTATTTT,CASRDSRGTDTQYF
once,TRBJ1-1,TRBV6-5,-,TGTGCCAGCAGTTACTCTAGGGGCCTGAACACTGAAGCTTTCTTT,CASSYSRGLNTEAFF
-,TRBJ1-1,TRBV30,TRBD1,TGTGCCTGGAGCCACAGGGGGCGCGGCACTGAAGCTTTCTTT,CAWSHRGRGTEAFF